This TCR beta chain is from a study of blood T cell repertoires in COVID-19. The table came from immunoSEQ multiplex PCR; TCRdb's copy has only in-frame clones and leaves some out. The sample shows approximately 150,000 clones, roughly 89% of them seen only once. V was shortened by 3 bases and J by 4 bases, with 21 bases between the two germline ends. In germline, CDR1 is SEHNR, CDR2 FQNEAQ (reference sequence). This CDR3 comprises 17 residues. This clonotype originated in a man aged 30 to 39 with COVID-19, enrolled during active disease. Input material: peripheral blood. This chain links TRBV7-9 with TRBJ1-1; D call uncertain. The CDR3 here is CASSLSLRTHGGTEAFF. CDR3 nucleotides: TGTGCCAGCAGCTTGTCACTTAGGACGCACGGAGGCACTGAAGCTTTCTTT. Together with reference TRBV7-9 and TRBJ1-1, the CDR3 gives the full variable domain: DTGVSQNPRHKITKRGQNVTFRCDPISEHNRLYWYRQTLGQGPEFLTYFQNEAQLEKSRLLSDRFSAERPKGSFSTLEIQRTEQGDSAMYLCASSLSLRTHGGTEAFFGQGTRLTVV.